These 20 T cell receptor beta chains were all obtained from the same sample, sequenced in a study of cytomegalovirus exposure and HLA in healthy donors. With 60 Vbeta and 13 Jbeta primers, the PCR was carried out. Libraries were prepared by immunoSEQ multiplex PCR; TCRdb keeps only in-frame clonotypes and omits some of them. The sample lists 150,000 to 200,000 clones, 70% to 80% occurring once. Sequencing was performed on PBMCs. Every receptor here comes from a woman in her 30s in good health and CMV-seropositive.

The chain couples TRBV7-2 to TRBJ2-1; 12 bases match TRBD2. The CDR3 is made up of 15 amino acids. V lost 5 bases to trimming and J lost 6 bases; unmatched junction nucleotides: 5. The germline CDR1 and CDR2 sequences are SGHTA and FQGNSA. As DNA, the CDR3 is TGTGCCAGCAGCCCCGGACTAGCGGGATCCAATGAGCAGTTCTTC. Translating gives CASSPGLAGSNEQFF.

The rearrangement links TRBV9 to TRBJ1-5; unclear D gene. Trimming left V 2 bases short and J 0 bases short, with 6 bases between. This CDR3 is built from 14 residues. CDR1 SGDLS and CDR2 YYNGEE come from the germline V gene. CDR3 amino acids: CASSVGTSNQPQHF. The CDR3 DNA is TGTGCCAGCAGCGTTGGCACTAGCAATCAGCCCCAGCATTTT.

The chain recombines TRBV30 with TRBJ2-1; the D is unclear. Germline CDR1 and CDR2: GTSNPN and SVGIG (reference sequence). The CDR3 loop spans 11 amino acids. V was trimmed by 2 bases and J by 8 bases, leaving 7 bases between them. For the CDR3, the DNA is TGTGCCTGGAGTATAGCCTATGAGCAGTTCTTC. This sequence encodes CAWSIAYEQFF.

The DNA for the CDR3 is TGCGCCAGCAGCCAAGAGACAGGGATCTCCGGGGAGCTGTTTTTT. Amino acids: CASSQETGISGELFF. The chain employs TRBV4-3 and TRBJ2-2; 7 bases match TRBD1. Germline trimming cut 0 bases from V and 6 bases from J; bases unmatched to any gene: 4. The CDR3 is 15 residues long. Germline V gene data show CDR1 as LGHNA and CDR2 as YSLEER.

On this clone: The germline gene is not matched at one end of the junction; a read error may be the cause. The identical CDR3 is also encoded by other nucleotide sequences in the sample. The V gene is TRBV5-1, the J gene TRBJ1-1, with D perhaps matching TRBD1 (5 bases). Germline lookup yields CDR1 SGHRS and CDR2 YFSETQ. The CDR3 consists of 13 residues. The DNA for the CDR3 is TGCGCCAGCAGCTCGCAGGGTAACACTGAGGCTTTCTTT. This sequence encodes CASSSQGNTEAFF.

The V call is TRBV6-5, the J call TRBJ1-1; D may be TRBD1 (5 bases). The germline V and J ends were trimmed by 4 bases and 3 bases, with 15 bases remaining between them. The CDR3 covers 15 residues. The V gene's germline CDR1 is MNHEY and CDR2 SVGAGI. The CDR3 region has the DNA TGTGCCAGCAGTTTTATAGGGGTGATTGACACTGAAGCTTTCTTT. Translated, it gives CASSFIGVIDTEAFF.

The rearrangement joins TRBV2 to TRBJ1-4; perhaps TRBD1 as D (5 bases). The CDR3 is made up of 16 amino acids. Trimming took 2 bases from V and 7 from J, leaving 17 bases between them. Germline V gene lookup returns CDR1 SNHLY and CDR2 FYNNEI. The chain's CDR3 is CASSELGTSGSEKLFF. The CDR3, as DNA: TGTGCCAGCAGTGAACTCGGGACTAGCGGGAGTGAAAAACTGTTTTTT.

The V gene is TRBV15, the J gene TRBJ2-1; weak D call: TRBD1 (5 bases). The V gene lost 1 base and the J gene lost 0 bases, with 7 bases spanning the gap. The CDR3 length is 15 residues. Per germline, CDR1 LNHNV and CDR2 YYDKDF (reference sequence). CDR3 sequence reads: CATSRGQGSYNEQFF. DNA of the CDR3: TGTGCCACCAGCAGAGGGCAGGGCTCCTACAATGAGCAGTTCTTC.

The rearrangement uses TRBV4-3 and TRBJ2-2; no clear D. The CDR3 is made up of 16 amino acids. Trimming removed 2 bases at V and 1 base at J, with 11 bases between. CDR1 is LGHNA, CDR2 YSLEER, per germline. The DNA for the CDR3 is TGCGCCAGCAGCCAACGGCCCCTAGGGAACACCGGGGAGCTGTTTTTT. It yields the protein CASSQRPLGNTGELFF.

This clone was seen only a few times. V gene TRBV4-2 combines with J gene TRBJ1-2, with a tentative D call TRBD1 (5 bases). CDR1 is LGHNA and CDR2 is YNFKEQ in the germline V gene. V lost 1 base, J lost 2 bases, and 14 bases lay in between. The CDR3 sequence is 16 residues long. The CDR3 is CASSQGAPGGNYGYTF. The CDR3 DNA reads TGTGCCAGCAGCCAAGGGGCCCCGGGGGGAAACTATGGCTACACCTTC.

This clone was recorded only once. The V and J genes are TRBV5-1 and TRBJ2-1, with a weak D call TRBD1 (5 bases). The CDR3 has 15 amino acids. The V end lost 3 bases, the J end lost 0 bases, and 10 bases lay between the germline ends. Germline CDR1 and CDR2: SGHRS and YFSETQ. The CDR3 DNA reads TGCGCCAGCAGCTCAGACAGTATCTCCTACAATGAGCAGTTCTTC. Translation gives CASSSDSISYNEQFF.

This chain joins TRBV9 and TRBJ2-3, with 11 bases that match TRBD2. V was pared by 0 bases and J by 3 bases, with 12 bases of the junction left unmatched. The CDR3 has 19 residues. Germline V gene lookup returns CDR1 SGDLS and CDR2 YYNGEE. This chain's CDR3 is CASSVEGRASGRMTDTQYF. The CDR3 nucleotides are TGTGCCAGCAGCGTAGAGGGGAGGGCTAGCGGGAGGATGACAGATACGCAGTATTTT. Full variable domain (outside the CDR3, taken from reference TRBV9 and TRBJ2-3): DSGVTQTPKHLITATGQRVTLRCSPRSGDLSVYWYQQSLDQGLQFLIQYYNGEERAKGNILERFSAQQFPDLHSELNLSSLELGDSALYFCASSVEGRASGRMTDTQYFGPGTRLTVL.

This clone was observed a handful of times. This sample includes further DNA sequences coding for the same CDR3. The V call is TRBV7-2, the J call TRBJ1-1; 8 bases agree with TRBD1. Germline lookup yields CDR1 SGHTA and CDR2 FQGNSA. The CDR3 is 14 residues long. With V trimmed by 3 bases and J by 1 base, 1 base remained unmatched. CDR3 sequence: CASSFGQGNTEAFF. The CDR3 coding sequence is TGTGCCAGCAGCTTCGGACAGGGGAACACTGAAGCTTTCTTT. Looking up the rest from reference TRBV7-2 and TRBJ1-1 gives the full variable domain: GAGVSQSPSNKVTEKGKDVELRCDPISGHTALYWYRQSLGQGLEFLIYFQGNSAPDKSGLPSDRFSAERTGGSVSTLTIQRTQQEDSAVYLCASSFGQGNTEAFFGQGTRLTVV.

This chain joins TRBV5-1 and TRBJ2-3; TRBD2 aligns across 8 bases. Germline trimming cut 5 bases from V and 3 bases from J; bases unmatched to any gene: 17. Germline V gene sequence: CDR1 SGHRS, CDR2 YFSETQ. This CDR3 has 18 amino acids. The CDR3 DNA reads TGCGCCAGCAGGTGGAGGGAAACTCGGGAGGGTAGGACAGATACGCAGTATTTT. Translating gives CASRWRETREGRTDTQYF.

This chain uses TRBV28 with TRBJ2-7, with TRBD1 matching over 7 bases. V lost 8 bases to trimming and J lost 2 bases; unmatched junction nucleotides: 9. Per germline, CDR1 MDHEN and CDR2 SYDVKM. The length of the CDR3 is 14 residues. Written as DNA, the CDR3 is TGTGCCAGCTACGCGGCAGGGGGACCCTACGAGCAGTACTTC. This translates into CASYAAGGPYEQYF. Using reference TRBV28 and TRBJ2-7 for the parts outside the CDR3, the full variable domain is DVKVTQSSRYLVKRTGEKVFLECVQDMDHENMFWYRQDPGLGLRLIYFSYDVKMKEKGDIPEGYSVSREKKERFSLILESASTNQTSMYLCASYAAGGPYEQYFGPGTRLTVT.

The V call is TRBV19, the J call TRBJ1-1; D is perhaps TRBD1 (6 bases). The ends were cut back, 1 base at V and 4 bases at J, with 10 bases in the middle. The CDR3 runs 14 residues. Germline CDR1 is LNHDA and CDR2 is SQIVND (reference sequence). Here the CDR3 DNA reads TGTGCCAGTAGTATAGGCCCAGGGGCCACTGAAGCTTTCTTT. Residues: CASSIGPGATEAFF.

This clone showed up just a few times. The chain uses TRBV7-6 and TRBJ1-4, with D perhaps TRBD1 (6 bases). In germline, CDR1 is SGHVS, CDR2 FNYEAQ. Deletions cut 5 bases from V and 0 bases from J, with 13 bases between. The CDR3 consists of 16 residues. The CDR3 is CASSPGQTATNEKLFF. For the CDR3, the DNA is TGTGCCAGCAGCCCTGGACAGACGGCAACTAATGAAAAACTGTTTTTT.

This chain connects TRBV27 to TRBJ2-4, with 7 bases matching TRBD1. V lost 5 bases and J lost 0; bases outside the gene matches: 19. This CDR3 contains 20 residues. Looked up from germline, CDR1 is MNHEY and CDR2 is SMNVEV (reference sequence). CDR3 loop: CASSLGCHPGQILAKNIQYF. CDR3 sequence (DNA): TGTGCCAGCAGTCTAGGCTGCCATCCGGGACAGATCTTAGCCAAAAACATTCAGTACTTC.

V usage is TRBV15 and J usage is TRBJ2-7; D is undetermined. V lost 3 bases to trimming and J lost 4 bases, with 10 bases between them. The CDR3 has 13 residues. Per germline, CDR1 LNHNV and CDR2 YYDKDF (reference sequence). The CDR3 DNA reads as TGTGCCACCAGCAGGGAGCGTAGTTACGAGCAGTACTTC. This sequence encodes CATSRERSYEQYF.

This clone was seen just once. The chain links TRBV27 to TRBJ2-7, with a tentative D call TRBD1 (6 bases). V lost 6 bases and J lost 3, with 12 bases in between. The CDR3 has 13 amino acids. Looked up from germline, CDR1 is MNHEY and CDR2 is SMNVEV (reference sequence). CDR3 in amino acids: CASRLQGFYEQYF. For the CDR3, the DNA is TGTGCCAGCAGGTTACAGGGTTTCTACGAGCAGTACTTC.